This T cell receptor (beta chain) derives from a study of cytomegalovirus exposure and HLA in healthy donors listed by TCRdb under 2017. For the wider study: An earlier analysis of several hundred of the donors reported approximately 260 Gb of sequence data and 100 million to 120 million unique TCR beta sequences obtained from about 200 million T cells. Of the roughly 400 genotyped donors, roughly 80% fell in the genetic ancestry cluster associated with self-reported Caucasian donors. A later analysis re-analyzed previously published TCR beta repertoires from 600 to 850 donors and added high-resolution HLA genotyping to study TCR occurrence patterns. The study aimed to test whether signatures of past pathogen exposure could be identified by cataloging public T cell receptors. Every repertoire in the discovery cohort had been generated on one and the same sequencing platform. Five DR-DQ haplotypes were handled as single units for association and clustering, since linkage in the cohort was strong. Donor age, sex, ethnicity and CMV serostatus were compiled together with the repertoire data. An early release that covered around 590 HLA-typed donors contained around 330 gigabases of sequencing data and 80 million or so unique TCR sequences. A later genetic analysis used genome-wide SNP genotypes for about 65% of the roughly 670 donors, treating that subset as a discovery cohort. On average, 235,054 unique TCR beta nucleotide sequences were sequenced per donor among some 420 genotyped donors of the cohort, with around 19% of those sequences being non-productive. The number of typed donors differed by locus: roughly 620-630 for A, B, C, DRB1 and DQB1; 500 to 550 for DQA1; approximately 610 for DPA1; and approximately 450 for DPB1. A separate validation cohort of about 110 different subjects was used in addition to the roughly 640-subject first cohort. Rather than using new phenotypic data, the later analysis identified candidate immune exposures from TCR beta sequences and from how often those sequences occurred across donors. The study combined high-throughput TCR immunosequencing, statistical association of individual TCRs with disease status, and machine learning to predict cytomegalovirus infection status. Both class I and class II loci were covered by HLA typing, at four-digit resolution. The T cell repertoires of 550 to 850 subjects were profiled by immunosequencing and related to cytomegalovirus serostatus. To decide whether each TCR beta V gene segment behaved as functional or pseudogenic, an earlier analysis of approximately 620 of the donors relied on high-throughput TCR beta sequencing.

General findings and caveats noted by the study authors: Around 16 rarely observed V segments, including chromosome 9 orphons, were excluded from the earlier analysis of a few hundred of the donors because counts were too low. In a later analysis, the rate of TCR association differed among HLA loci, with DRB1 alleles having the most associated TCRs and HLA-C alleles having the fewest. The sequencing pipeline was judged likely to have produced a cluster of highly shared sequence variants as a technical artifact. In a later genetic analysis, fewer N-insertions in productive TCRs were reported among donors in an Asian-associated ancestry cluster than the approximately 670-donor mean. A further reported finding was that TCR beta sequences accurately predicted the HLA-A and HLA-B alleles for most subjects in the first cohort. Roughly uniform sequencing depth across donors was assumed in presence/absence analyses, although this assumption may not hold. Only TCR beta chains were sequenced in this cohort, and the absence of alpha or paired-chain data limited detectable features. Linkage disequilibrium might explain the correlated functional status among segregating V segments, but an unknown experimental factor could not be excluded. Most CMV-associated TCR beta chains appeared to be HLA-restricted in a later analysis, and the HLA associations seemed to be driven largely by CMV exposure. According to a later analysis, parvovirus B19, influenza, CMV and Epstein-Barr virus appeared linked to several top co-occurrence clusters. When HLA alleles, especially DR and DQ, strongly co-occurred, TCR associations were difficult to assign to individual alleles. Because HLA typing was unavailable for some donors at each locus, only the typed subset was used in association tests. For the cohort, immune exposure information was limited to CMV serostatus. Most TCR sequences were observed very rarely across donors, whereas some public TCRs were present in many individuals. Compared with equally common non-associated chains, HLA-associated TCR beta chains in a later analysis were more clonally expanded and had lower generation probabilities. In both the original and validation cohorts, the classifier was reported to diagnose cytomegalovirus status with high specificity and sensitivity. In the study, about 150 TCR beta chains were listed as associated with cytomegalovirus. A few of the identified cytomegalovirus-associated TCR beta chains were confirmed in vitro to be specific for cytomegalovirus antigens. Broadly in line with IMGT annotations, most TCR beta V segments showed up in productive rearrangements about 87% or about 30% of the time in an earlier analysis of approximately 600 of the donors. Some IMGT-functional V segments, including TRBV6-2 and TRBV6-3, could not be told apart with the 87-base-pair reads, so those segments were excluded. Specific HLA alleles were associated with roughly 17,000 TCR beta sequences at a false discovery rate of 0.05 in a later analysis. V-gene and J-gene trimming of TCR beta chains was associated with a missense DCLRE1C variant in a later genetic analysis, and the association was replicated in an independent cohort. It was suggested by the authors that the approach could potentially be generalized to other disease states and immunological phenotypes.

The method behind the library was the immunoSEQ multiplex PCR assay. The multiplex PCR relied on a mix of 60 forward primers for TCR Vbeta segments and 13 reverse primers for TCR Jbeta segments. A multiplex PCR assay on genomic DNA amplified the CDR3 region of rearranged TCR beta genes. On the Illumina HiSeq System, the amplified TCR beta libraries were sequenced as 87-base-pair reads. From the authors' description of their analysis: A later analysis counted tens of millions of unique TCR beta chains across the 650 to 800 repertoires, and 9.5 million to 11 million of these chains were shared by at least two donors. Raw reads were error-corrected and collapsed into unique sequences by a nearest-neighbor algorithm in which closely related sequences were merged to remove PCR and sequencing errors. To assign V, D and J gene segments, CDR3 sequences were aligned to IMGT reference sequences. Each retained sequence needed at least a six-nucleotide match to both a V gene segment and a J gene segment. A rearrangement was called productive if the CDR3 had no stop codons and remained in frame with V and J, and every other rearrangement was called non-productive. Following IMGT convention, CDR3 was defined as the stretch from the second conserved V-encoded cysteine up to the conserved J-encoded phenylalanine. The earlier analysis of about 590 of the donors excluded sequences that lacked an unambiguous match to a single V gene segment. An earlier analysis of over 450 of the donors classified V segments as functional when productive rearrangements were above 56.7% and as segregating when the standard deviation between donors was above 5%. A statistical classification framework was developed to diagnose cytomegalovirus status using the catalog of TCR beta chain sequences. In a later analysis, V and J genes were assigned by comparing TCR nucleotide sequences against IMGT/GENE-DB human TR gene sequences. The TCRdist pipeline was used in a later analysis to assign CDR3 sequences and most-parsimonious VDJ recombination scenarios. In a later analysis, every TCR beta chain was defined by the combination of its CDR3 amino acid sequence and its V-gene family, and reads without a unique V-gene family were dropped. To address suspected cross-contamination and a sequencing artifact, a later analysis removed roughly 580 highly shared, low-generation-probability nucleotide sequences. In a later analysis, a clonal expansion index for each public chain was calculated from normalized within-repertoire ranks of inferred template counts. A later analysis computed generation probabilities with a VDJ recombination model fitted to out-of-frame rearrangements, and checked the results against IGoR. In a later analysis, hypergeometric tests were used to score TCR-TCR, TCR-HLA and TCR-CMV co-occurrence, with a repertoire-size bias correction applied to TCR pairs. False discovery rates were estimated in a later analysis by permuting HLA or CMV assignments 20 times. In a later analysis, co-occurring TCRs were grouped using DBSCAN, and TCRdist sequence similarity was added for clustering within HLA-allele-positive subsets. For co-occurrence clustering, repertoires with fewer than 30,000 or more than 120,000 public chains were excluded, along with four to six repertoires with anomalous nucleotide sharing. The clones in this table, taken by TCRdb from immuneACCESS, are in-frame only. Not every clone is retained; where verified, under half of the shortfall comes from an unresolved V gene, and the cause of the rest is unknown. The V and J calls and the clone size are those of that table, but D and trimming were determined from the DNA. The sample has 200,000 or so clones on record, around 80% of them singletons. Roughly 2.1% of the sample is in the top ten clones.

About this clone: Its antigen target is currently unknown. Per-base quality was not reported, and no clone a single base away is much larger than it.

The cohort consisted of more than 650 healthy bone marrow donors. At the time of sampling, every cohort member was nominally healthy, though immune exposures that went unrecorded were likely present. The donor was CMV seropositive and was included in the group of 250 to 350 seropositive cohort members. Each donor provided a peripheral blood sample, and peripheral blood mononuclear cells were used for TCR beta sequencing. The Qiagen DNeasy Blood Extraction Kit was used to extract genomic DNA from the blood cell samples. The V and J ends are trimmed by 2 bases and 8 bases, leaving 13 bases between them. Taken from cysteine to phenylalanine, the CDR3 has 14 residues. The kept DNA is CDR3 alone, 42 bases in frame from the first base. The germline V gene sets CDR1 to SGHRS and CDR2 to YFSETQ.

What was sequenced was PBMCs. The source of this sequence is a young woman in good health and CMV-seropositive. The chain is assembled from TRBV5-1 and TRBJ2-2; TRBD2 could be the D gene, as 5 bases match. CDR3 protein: CASSLAVGMGELFF. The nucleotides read TGCGCCAGCAGCTTAGCGGTGGGCATGGGGGAGCTGTTTTTT.